Following are 18 T cell receptor beta chains from one sample sequenced in a study of neurological immune-mediated disorders (dated by TCRdb to about 2019). Library preparation used 5' RACE. The listed sequencing device is Illumina HiSeq 2500. The public reads were run again by TCRdb, first through fastp at Q25 and then through MiXCR, and only productive beta chains were kept. Duplicate CDR3 protein sequences are folded into a single record with the most common DNA and genes. This sample holds roughly 60,000 distinct CDR3 sequences; under 4.5% were observed only once. The top ten constitute 3.1% of the sample. Sequencing was done on a sample of PBMCs. All receptors derive from a woman aged 25 to 39 with multiple sclerosis.

V is TRBV7-2 and J is TRBJ1-6; maybe TRBD1 (5 bases). V was clipped by 1 base and J by 10 bases, with 20 bases between them. Germline loops: CDR1 SGHTA, CDR2 FQGNSA. The CDR3 has 17 residues. CDR3 nucleotides: TGTGCCAGCAGCTTAGATAGTGTCGGGGCACCGTGGTCACCCCTCCACTTT. This translates into CASSLDSVGAPWSPLHF.

Ten or more counts support this clonotype. An end of the junction does not agree with germline; a read error may underlie this. The V gene is TRBV11-2, the J gene TRBJ1-5; D not resolved. The CDR3 spans 13 residues. Germline V gives CDR1 SGHAT, CDR2 FQNNGV. The CDR3 loop is CASSLERNQPQNF. The CDR3 DNA is TGTGCCAGCAGCTTAGAGAGGAATCAGCCCCAGAATTTT. The full variable domain, with the rest looked up from reference TRBV11-2 and TRBJ1-5, is EAGVAQSPRYKIIEKRQSVAFWCNPISGHATLYWYQQILGQGPKLLIQFQNNGVVDDSQLPKDRFSAERLKGVDSTLKIQPAKLEDSAVYLCASSLERNQPQNFGDGTRLSIL.

This clonotype was found many times. J is TRBJ2-3 and V is TRBV7-6; D is undetermined. Germline values: CDR1 SGHVS, CDR2 FNYEAQ. The CDR3 length is 16 residues. Trimming stripped 6 bases from V and 5 bases from J, with 21 bases between. The CDR3 here is CASSPWTDKVGDTQYF. The DNA for the CDR3 is TGTGCCAGCAGTCCGTGGACCGACAAAGTGGGAGATACGCAGTATTTT.

Worth noting for this clonotype: Given a much more abundant clone one base away, this may be a read error. The chain has TRBV7-7 and TRBJ2-1, with a tentative D call TRBD2 (5 bases). Per the germline V gene, CDR1 is SSHAT and CDR2 is FNYEAQ (reference sequence). This CDR3 spans 13 amino acids. The CDR3 is CASSRERDNEQFF. Here the CDR3 DNA reads TGTGCTAGCAGCCGGGAAAGGGACAATGAGCAGTTCTTC.

This clonotype has a handful of counts. The chain links TRBV7-2 to TRBJ2-1; 7 nucleotides match TRBD1. The CDR3 has 16 residues. Per germline, CDR1 SGHTA and CDR2 FQGNSA. J gave up 6 bases and V 4 bases, and 12 bases lay outside the gene matches. The CDR3 nucleotides read TGTGCCAGCAGCTCGAGAGGGCCGGGACAGCGCAATGAGCAGTTCTTC. Its protein is CASSSRGPGQRNEQFF.

About this clonotype itself: A read error is possible here, since a much larger clone lies one base away. V gene TRBV12-3 or TRBV12-4 combines with J gene TRBJ1-5, with a possible D match to TRBD1 (6 bases). This CDR3 comprises 14 residues. Deletions cut 3 bases from V and 4 bases from J, with 10 bases between. CDR3 nucleotide sequence: TGTGCCAGCAGTTTGGGGACAACGAATCAGCCCCAGCATTTT. It encodes CASSLGTTNQPQHF.

The table lists this clonotype with many counts. The chain couples TRBV5-1 to TRBJ2-5; 7 bases are a match to TRBD1. J lost 2 bases, V lost 4 bases, and 8 bases had no gene match. The length of the CDR3 is 15 residues. Germline CDR1 is SGHRS and CDR2 is YFSETQ. CDR3 nucleotides: TGCGCCAGCAGCCTCGGACGCAGGGGGCAAGAGACCCAGTACTTC. Translation: CASSLGRRGQETQYF.

This clonotype was detected many times. V and J are TRBV5-1 and TRBJ2-1, with D perhaps given as TRBD1 or TRBD2 (6 bases each). This CDR3 has 15 residues. In germline, CDR1 is SGHRS, CDR2 YFSETQ. V lost 3 bases and J 7 bases, leaving 17 bases between the germline ends. The CDR3 spells CASSSLAAGVNEQFF. DNA of the CDR3: TGCGCCAGCAGCTCACTAGCAGCAGGGGTGAATGAGCAGTTCTTC.

In this sample, this clonotype turned up many times. The chain uses TRBV5-1 and TRBJ2-5; D may correspond to TRBD1 or TRBD2 (5 bases each). V was clipped by 0 bases and J by 5 bases, with 8 bases between them. CDR3 length: 13 amino acids. The V gene's germline CDR1 is SGHRS and CDR2 YFSETQ. The CDR3: CASSLGGVETQYF. The CDR3 bases are TGCGCCAGCAGCTTGGGAGGGGTGGAGACCCAGTACTTC.

This clonotype was found many times. CDR3 protein: CASSPSGGGTDTQYF. As DNA, the CDR3 is TGCGCCAGCAGCCCCTCCGGGGGGGGCACAGATACGCAGTATTTT. The J gene is TRBJ2-3, the V gene TRBV5-1; TRBD2 aligns across 8 bases. The CDR3 runs 15 residues. CDR1 is SGHRS, CDR2 YFSETQ, per germline. J lost 1 base, V lost 4 bases, and 5 bases had no gene match.

This clonotype was recorded many times. This rearrangement joins TRBV6-6 to TRBJ1-1, with D uncertain. Germline V CDR1 and CDR2: MNHNY, SVGAGI (reference sequence). The CDR3 has 13 amino acids. V lost 8 bases, J lost 0 bases, and 10 bases lay in between. For the CDR3, the DNA is TGTGCCAGCCAGCACAAAATGAACACTGAAGCTTTCTTT. Amino acids: CASQHKMNTEAFF.

This clonotype was counted many times. The chain recombines TRBV5-1 with TRBJ2-7; maybe TRBD1 (5 bases). The germline V gene has CDR1 SGHRS and CDR2 YFSETQ. The CDR3 is made up of 14 amino acids. V lost 6 bases, J lost 2 bases, and 15 bases lay in between. CDR3 DNA: TGCGCCAGCAAAATCCGCCCGGACACCTACGAGCAGTACTTC. Translating gives CASKIRPDTYEQYF.

This clonotype was observed a few times. A read error is possible here, since a much larger clone lies one base away. V gene TRBV20-1 combines with J gene TRBJ1-2; D gene unclear. Germline V CDR1 and CDR2: DFQATT, SNEGSKA (reference sequence). This CDR3 has 12 residues. V shed 4 bases and J shed 5 bases, with 11 bases lying between them. The CDR3 DNA reads TGCAGTGCTACCATCGAGGGATATGGCTACACCTTC. Translated, it gives CSATIEGYGYTF.

This clonotype was recorded many times. The genes are TRBV5-1 and TRBJ2-5; TRBD2 might be the D (6 bases). Trimming took off 3 bases at V and 5 bases at J, with 14 bases between the two ends. CDR1 SGHRS and CDR2 YFSETQ come from the germline V gene. This CDR3 contains 14 residues. CDR3 sequence (DNA): TGCGCCAGCAGCTCGGGACTCCCCGGGGAGACCCAGTACTTC. Encoded protein: CASSSGLPGETQYF.

The V and J genes are TRBV6-5 and TRBJ1-1; TRBD1 is a possible D gene (6 bases). Germline V gives CDR1 MNHEY, CDR2 SVGAGI. The CDR3 extends over 12 amino acids. Trimming left V 8 bases short and J 3 bases short, with 10 bases between. DNA for the CDR3: TGTGCCAGCGCCAGGGGCCACACTGAAGCTTTCTTT. Its translation is CASARGHTEAFF.

There are many counts of this clonotype. The chain has TRBV7-8 and TRBJ2-2; D is unresolved. The V gene lost 2 bases and the J gene lost 5 bases, with 6 bases spanning the gap. CDR3 length: 13 amino acids. CDR1 and CDR2 from the germline V gene are SGHVS and FQNEAQ. CDR3 sequence: CASSLIRTGELFF. The CDR3 DNA reads TGTGCCAGCAGCTTAATTAGGACCGGGGAGCTGTTTTTT.

In this sample, this clonotype turned up many times. The chain links TRBV6-5 to TRBJ2-7, with 8 bases lining up with TRBD2. The CDR3 is 15 amino acids. Trimming removed 2 bases from V and 3 bases from J; junction bases left unmatched: 6. Germline V gene data show CDR1 as MNHEY and CDR2 as SVGAGI. CDR3 nucleotide sequence: TGTGCCAGCAGTTACCGGGGACTAGTGGGCTACGAGCAGTACTTC. Residues: CASSYRGLVGYEQYF.

In its sample, this clonotype was seen many times. V gene TRBV20-1 combines with J gene TRBJ2-1; D call uncertain. CDR3 length: 18 amino acids. Trimming left V 0 bases short and J 3 bases short, with 21 bases between. Germline CDR1 reads DFQATT; CDR2 reads SNEGSKA (reference sequence). The CDR3 is CSARDLRGGARVYNEQFF. The CDR3 DNA is TGCAGTGCTAGAGATCTGAGAGGCGGCGCGAGAGTCTACAATGAGCAGTTCTTC.